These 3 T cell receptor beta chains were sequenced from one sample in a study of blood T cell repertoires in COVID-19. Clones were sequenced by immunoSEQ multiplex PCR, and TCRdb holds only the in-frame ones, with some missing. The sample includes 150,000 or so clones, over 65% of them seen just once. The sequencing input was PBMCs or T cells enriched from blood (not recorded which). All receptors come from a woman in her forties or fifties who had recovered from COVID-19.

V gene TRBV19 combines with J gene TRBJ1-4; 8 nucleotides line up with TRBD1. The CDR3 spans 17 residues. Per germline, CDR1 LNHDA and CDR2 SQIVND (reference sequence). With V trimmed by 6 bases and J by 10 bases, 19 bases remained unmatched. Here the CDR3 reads CASSSGQGTLRVGKLFF. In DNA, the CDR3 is TGTGCCAGTAGCTCCGGACAGGGAACCCTTCGGGTGGGAAAACTGTTTTTT.

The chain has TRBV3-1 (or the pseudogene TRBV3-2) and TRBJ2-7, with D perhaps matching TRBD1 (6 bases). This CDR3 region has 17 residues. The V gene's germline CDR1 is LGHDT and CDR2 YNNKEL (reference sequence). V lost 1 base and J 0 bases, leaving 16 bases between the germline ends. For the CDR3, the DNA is TGTGCCAGCAGCCAAGGTCCAGGGGAACAATTCTCCTACGAGCAGTACTTC. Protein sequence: CASSQGPGEQFSYEQYF.

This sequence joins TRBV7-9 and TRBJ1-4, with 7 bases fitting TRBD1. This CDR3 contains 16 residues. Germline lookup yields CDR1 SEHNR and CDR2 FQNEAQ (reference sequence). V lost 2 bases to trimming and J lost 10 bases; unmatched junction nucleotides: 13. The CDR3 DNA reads TGTGCCAGCAGCTTAACCCGGGACAGACCTTTTGGAAAACTGTTTTTT. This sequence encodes CASSLTRDRPFGKLFF.